This T cell receptor (beta chain) was observed in a study of blood T cell repertoires in COVID-19 (dated by TCRdb to the early 2020s). Looking at the study overall: Collaborator samples came from the United States, Italy and Spain and covered acute and convalescent phases of COVID-19. Where HLA class I and class II types were available, the types were taken from metadata supplied by the sample provider, not from assay-based typing. The prospective study material was composed of cDNA or gDNA derived from T cells, B-cell-depleted T cells, or PBMCs. The sample metadata nearly always contained a de-identified subject ID, COVID-19 status, age in years and sex. A freely available public database, intended as a resource for researchers studying the immune response to SARS-CoV-2, is where the repertoires were released. Subjects who had been exposed to COVID-19, were actively infected with it, or had recovered from it provided the deeply sampled blood TCRbeta repertoires that made up the dataset. The samples were drawn from two sources: the first 160 participants of the ongoing ImmuneRACE study, and 1,200 or so subjects contributed by 6 global collaborators. On the study overall, not on this receptor specifically: The amount of clinical and demographic metadata varied by source and participant and was provided uncurated.

Via the germline V gene (reference sequence), CDR1 is LNHDA and CDR2 SQIVND. V is cut back by 1 base and J by 4 bases, with 0 bases in the junction unmatched. Measured from the cysteine to the phenylalanine, the CDR3 is 13 residues long. Only the CDR3 DNA is retained, 39 bases long and in frame from the first base. At one collaborating source in Seattle, patients were enrolled during active infection and were followed longitudinally through the course of disease. Each collaborating institution followed its own protocols to collect whole blood in K2EDTA tubes. Collaborator samples were shipped for TCRbeta analysis as frozen whole blood, isolated PBMCs, or DNA extracted from either sample type. The immunoSEQ Assay, a bias-controlled multiplex PCR, was used to amplify TCRbeta CDR3 regions from genomic DNA. The study's processing was this. The number of nucleated cells in each sample was estimated by amplification of reference gene primers within the assay. To quantify the absolute abundance of each unique TCRbeta CDR3 rearrangement, sequence reads were collapsed and filtered. For each sample, productive Simpson clonality was calculated as the square root of Simpson's diversity index across productive rearrangements. TCRdb took this table from immuneACCESS and kept in-frame rearrangements with V and J called. Such tables lack part of the clones; where checked against another copy, unresolved V genes explain under half of the gap, and the rest is unexplained. Clone size and V and J calls were adopted from that table, with D and trimming inferred from the DNA. For this sample the table gives about 57,000 clones, of which around 90% were detected only once. The leading ten clones occupy 20% to 25% of the sample.

This clone has at least ten counts. What antigen it recognizes has not been identified. The record has no base qualities; no much larger clone is one base away. This specimen includes other DNA sequences encoding the same CDR3. This receptor was taken from a woman of 80 years or more with COVID-19, enrolled during active disease. The sample was peripheral blood. The rearrangement joined TRBV19 to TRBJ1-1, with 7 central nucleotides matching TRBD1. The DNA sequence is as follows: TGTGCCAGTAGTATAGCAGGGGGCACTGAAGCTTTCTTT. This sequence encodes CASSIAGGTEAFF.